This T cell receptor (beta chain) was sequenced in a study of low-dose radiotherapy and immunotherapy resistance in tumors (dated by TCRdb to the early 2020s). General notes on the study: Patients in Cohort 1 were given 0.5 Gy per fraction every 2 weeks, and the prescribed total PTV dose was 6.5 Gy. Every two weeks, patients got intravenous cyclophosphamide at 200 mg/m2, given one day ahead of each radiation and immunotherapy administration. Eight patients were included in the translational analysis: three from the first dose cohort and the first five from the second dose cohort. Trial participants were not randomized into treatment groups. Patients in Cohort 2 were given 1 Gy per fraction every two weeks, for a total of 13 Gy across 26 weeks. Starting on cycle 1 day 1, patients took 300 mg of aspirin by mouth once a day for four cycles. Nivolumab and ipilimumab were both given intravenously, with nivolumab at a 240 mg flat dose every two weeks and ipilimumab at 1 mg/kg every six weeks.

Sample time point, as interpreted from the label and publication: before trial treatment. The donors took part in RACIN, a single-arm, phase I, dose-escalation trial that combined nivolumab, ipilimumab, aspirin, low-dose cyclophosphamide and low-dose radiotherapy. Patients with advanced, TIL-negative solid tumors were considered eligible. The CDR3, from cysteine to phenylalanine, totals 13 residues. Only CDR3 DNA is held: 39 bases, read in frame from base 1. The junction shows trimming of 7 bases on V and 6 bases on J, and the gene matches do not reach 8 bases of it. Looking up the germline V gene (reference sequence) yields CDR1 SGHKS and CDR2 YYEKEE. This sample was sequenced with an Illumina HiSeq 2500. To make first-strand cDNA, Superscript III was used along with a set of TRAV- and TRBV-specific primers so that both the TCRalpha and TCRbeta chains were covered. TCRs were amplified with Phusion for about 20 PCR cycles using a constant-region primer together with the adapter attached to the V primers. Amplification of the isolated mRNA was done with the MessageAmp II aRNA Amplification Kit, which involved a roughly 15-hour in vitro transcription at 37 degrees C. The Dynabeads mRNA DIRECT Purification Kit was used to isolate the mRNA for TCR sequencing. A second roughly 23-cycle Phusion PCR added indexed Illumina adapters, and products were purified with AMPure XP beads. The study's own analysis went as follows. Using custom Perl scripts, TCR sequences that encoded the same protein were pooled, out-of-frame sequences were dropped, and the abundance of each clonotype was calculated. The analysis excluded TCR sequences that were supported by just one read. Among the metrics used to describe the repertoires were Shannon entropy, Gini index, clonality, richness, and the frequency of TCRs shared between repertoires. TCRdb cleaned the public reads at Q25 with fastp, built clones with MiXCR and kept in-frame beta chains. Each record represents a unique CDR3 protein, reported with the most common genes and DNA among its rows. These V and J calls rely on TCRdb rather than the paper's analysis. Here the sample has tens of thousands of distinct CDR3 sequences; more than 20% occur a single time. Together, the top ten hold around 6.7% of the sample.

As for this clonotype: Its antigen target is currently unknown. No base-level quality is on record; no much larger clone is a single base apart.

This sequence uses TRBV5-5 and TRBJ2-7, with 9 central nucleotides matching TRBD1. This clonotype was sampled from a male donor with rectosigmoid adenocarcinoma. Source: PBMCs, taken before treatment. The DNA sequence is given as TGTGCCAGCTGGGACAGGGAAAGCGGCGAGCAGTACTTC. Its protein is CASWDRESGEQYF.